A single sample gave rise to the 13 T cell receptor beta chains below, sequenced in a study of shared clonotypes between healthy human individuals. Some clones are missing from TCRdb's copy, which holds only in-frame ones; the method was immunoSEQ multiplex PCR. Of roughly 760,000 clones listed, 74% are singletons. Material: memory CD4+ T cells sorted from blood. Documented subset: CD45RA-negative fraction. All receptors derive from a woman aged 25 to 39 in good health.

V and J are TRBV7-9 and TRBJ2-7, with D maybe TRBD1 (5 bases). Trimming shortened V by 3 bases and J by 3 bases, and 9 bases separated the two germline ends. This CDR3 comprises 13 residues. CDR1 and CDR2 (germline): SEHNR, FQNEAQ (reference sequence). CDR3 loop: CASSFRGLYEQYF. As DNA, the CDR3 is TGTGCCAGCAGCTTTAGGGGTCTCTACGAGCAGTACTTC.

This clone was observed a few times. This sequence joins TRBV5-6 and TRBJ2-4; possible D gene TRBD2, 6 bases. Trimming pared 4 bases from V and 0 bases from J, leaving 11 bases between. CDR3 length: 15 residues. CDR1 is SGHDT and CDR2 is YYEEEE in the germline V gene. For the CDR3, the DNA is TGTGCCAGCAGCCCCGGACTACTAGCCAAAAACATTCAGTACTTC. It encodes CASSPGLLAKNIQYF.

V is TRBV7-2 and J is TRBJ2-2; 8 bases match TRBD2. There are 15 residues in the CDR3. Germline loops: CDR1 SGHTA, CDR2 FQGNSA. V lost 1 base and J lost 4; bases outside the gene matches: 2. CDR3 sequence (DNA): TGTGCCAGCAGCTTAGGGCTAGCGGGCACCGGGGAGCTGTTTTTT. Its protein product is CASSLGLAGTGELFF.

CDR3 in amino acids: CASSLAGSREATEQFF. CDR3 sequence (DNA): TGCGCCAGCAGCTTGGCTGGGAGCAGAGAGGCCACTGAGCAGTTCTTC. J is TRBJ2-1 and V is TRBV5-1; a possible D gene is TRBD2 (5 bases). The CDR3 has 16 residues. Deletions cut 0 bases from V and 9 bases from J, with 19 bases between. Germline V gene sequence: CDR1 SGHRS, CDR2 YFSETQ. Together with reference TRBV5-1 and TRBJ2-1, the CDR3 gives the full variable domain: KAGVTQTPRYLIKTRGQQVTLSCSPISGHRSVSWYQQTPGQGLQFLFEYFSETQRNKGNFPGRFSGRQFSNSRSEMNVSTLELGDSALYLCASSLAGSREATEQFFGPGTRLTVL.

The sample holds one count of this clone. The V gene is TRBV19, the J gene TRBJ2-3; the D gene is possibly TRBD2 (6 bases). The CDR3 runs to 15 residues. The V and J ends lost 6 bases and 2 bases respectively, with 15 bases between them. Germline CDR1 LNHDA, CDR2 SQIVND (reference sequence). CDR3 coding DNA: TGTGCCAGTAGGGACGGGGGAGCGGCCACAGATACGCAGTATTTT. Protein product: CASRDGGAATDTQYF.

CDR3 coding DNA: TGCGCCAGCAACAGGGAAATGAGCACTGAAGCTTTCTTT. It translates to CASNREMSTEAFF. The genes are TRBV5-1 and TRBJ1-1, with D perhaps TRBD1 (6 bases). The CDR3 runs to 13 residues. Germline CDR1 reads SGHRS; CDR2 reads YFSETQ. V dropped 6 bases and J dropped 4 bases, with 13 bases sitting between them. The full variable domain, in which reference TRBV5-1 and TRBJ1-1 provide the parts outside the CDR3, is KAGVTQTPRYLIKTRGQQVTLSCSPISGHRSVSWYQQTPGQGLQFLFEYFSETQRNKGNFPGRFSGRQFSNSRSEMNVSTLELGDSALYLCASNREMSTEAFFGQGTRLTVV.

The chain couples TRBV15 to TRBJ2-7; D possibly corresponds to TRBD1 (6 bases). V lost 1 base to trimming and J lost 3 bases, with 10 bases between them. The CDR3 has 14 residues. Germline V lookup: CDR1 LNHNV, CDR2 YYDKDF (reference sequence). In DNA form, the CDR3 reads TGTGCCACCAGCAGAGGAGCCAGGGGCTACGAGCAGTACTTC. Protein sequence: CATSRGARGYEQYF. Looking up the rest from reference TRBV15 and TRBJ2-7 gives the full variable domain: DAMVIQNPRYQVTQFGKPVTLSCSQTLNHNVMYWYQQKSSQAPKLLFHYYDKDFNNEADTPDNFQSRRPNTSFCFLDIRSPGLGDTAMYLCATSRGARGYEQYFGPGTRLTVT.

The rearrangement joins TRBV10-3 to TRBJ2-5; TRBD2 matches 14 bases. The CDR3 length is 15 residues. After removal of 4 bases from V and 5 bases from J, the junction contained 3 bases not matched to a gene. Germline-derived CDR1 and CDR2 are ENHRY and SYGVKD. CDR3 amino acids: CAISAGLAGAETQYF. Written as DNA, the CDR3 is TGTGCCATCAGTGCGGGACTAGCGGGAGCGGAGACCCAGTACTTC.

The J gene is TRBJ2-2, the V gene TRBV4-2, with D tentatively TRBD1 (5 bases). CDR3 size: 16 residues. The V end was cut by 0 bases, the J end by 0 bases, with 8 bases between. Germline CDR1 reads LGHNA; CDR2 reads YNFKEQ. The CDR3 bases are TGTGCCAGCAGCCAAGACCAGGGTCCGAACACCGGGGAGCTGTTTTTT. The encoded protein is CASSQDQGPNTGELFF.

About this clone: Different DNA sequences within this sample yield the same CDR3. The V call is TRBV7-2, the J call TRBJ2-1; possible D gene TRBD2, 6 bases. This CDR3 has 15 amino acids. The V end was cut by 5 bases, the J end by 1 base, with 12 bases between. The germline V gene encodes CDR1 SGHTA and CDR2 FQGNSA. CDR3 bases: TGTGCCAGCAGCCCCTCCGGGGGATCCTACAATGAGCAGTTCTTC. Translation: CASSPSGGSYNEQFF.

The V gene is TRBV13, the J gene TRBJ2-3, with 10 bases matching TRBD2. In germline, CDR1 is PRHDT, CDR2 FYEKMQ (reference sequence). The J segment lost 3 bases and the V segment lost 0 bases, leaving 3 bases of the junction unmatched. The CDR3 sequence is 16 residues long. In nucleotides, the CDR3 is TGTGCCAGCAGCTTAGGCGTACTAGCGGGAACAGATACGCAGTATTTT. Translated, it gives CASSLGVLAGTDTQYF.

This rearrangement joins TRBV18 to TRBJ2-7, with D possibly TRBD2 on 5 matching bases. V was cut by 4 bases and J by 4 bases, with 14 bases left in between. Germline assignment: CDR1 KGHSH and CDR2 LQKENI. This CDR3 contains 14 residues. CDR3 nucleotides: TGTGCCAGCTCACAAGAGGGTTTAGGTTACGAGCAGTACTTC. This sequence encodes CASSQEGLGYEQYF.

The chain employs TRBV6-5 and TRBJ2-1; D remains unclear. Germline V lookup: CDR1 MNHEY, CDR2 SVGAGI. The length of the CDR3 is 14 residues. V lost 0 bases and J lost 3, with 6 bases in between. This CDR3 is CASSYSPIYNEQFF. CDR3 in DNA: TGTGCCAGCAGTTACTCGCCAATCTACAATGAGCAGTTCTTC.